These 25 T cell receptor beta chains originate from one sample sequenced in a study of cytomegalovirus exposure and HLA in healthy donors (dated by TCRdb to between 2016 and 2019). Library preparation employed the immunoSEQ multiplex PCR assay. The multiplex PCR relied on a mix of 60 forward primers for TCR Vbeta segments and 13 reverse primers for TCR Jbeta segments. What TCRdb holds here is the immuneACCESS table cut down to in-frame rearrangements. Part of the clones is not present; checked against another copy, under half of the missing clones reflect an unresolved V gene, and the others are unexplained. A total of about 190,000 clones appear in this sample, roughly three quarters of them only once. The ten top clones hold less than 2% of the sample. Material: PBMCs. These receptor sequences come from a woman aged 18-29 years in good health and CMV-seronegative.

This clone was recorded once. The V call is TRBV4-2, the J call TRBJ2-2; 8 positions agree with TRBD1. Germline V gene sequence: CDR1 LGHNA, CDR2 YNFKEQ. The length of the CDR3 is 17 residues. V dropped 2 bases and J dropped 4; count of bases not matched to a gene: 9. The CDR3 bases are TGTGCCAGCAGCCAACCCTCCAGGGGGCGAGGCACCGGGGAGCTGTTTTTT. Its protein is CASSQPSRGRGTGELFF.

The chain links TRBV27 to TRBJ2-2; the D is unclear. V gave up 3 bases and J gave up 7 bases, with 9 bases separating them. The CDR3 has 13 amino acids. The germline V gene encodes CDR1 MNHEY and CDR2 SMNVEV (reference sequence). CDR3 residues: CASSFGGVGELFF. In DNA, the CDR3 is TGTGCCAGCAGTTTTGGCGGAGTCGGGGAGCTGTTTTTT.

The rearrangement joins TRBV10-3 to TRBJ1-1, with D tentatively TRBD1 (5 bases). V was shortened by 6 bases and J by 1 base, with 9 bases between the two germline ends. The germline gives CDR1 ENHRY, CDR2 SYGVKD. The CDR3 extends over 13 amino acids. The CDR3 DNA reads as TGTGCCATCAGGGAGAGGGGGAACACTGAAGCTTTCTTT. The encoded protein is CAIRERGNTEAFF.

This chain connects TRBV19 to TRBJ2-2; D may be TRBD1 (6 bases). V lost 11 bases and J lost 8, with 12 bases in between. Germline values: CDR1 LNHDA, CDR2 SQIVND (reference sequence). The CDR3 is made up of 11 amino acids. The CDR3 DNA follows: TGTGCCTCACAGGGTTTTGGGGAGCTGTTTTTT. Its translation: CASQGFGELFF.

J is TRBJ1-1 and V is TRBV5-4; 8 nucleotides align to TRBD1. Unmatched junction bases numbered 6, after V lost 2 bases and J lost 6 bases. Germline values: CDR1 SGHNT, CDR2 YYREEE (reference sequence). The CDR3 spans 14 residues. This chain's CDR3 is CASSFTPGGSEAFF. As DNA, the CDR3 is TGTGCCAGCAGCTTCACCCCAGGGGGCTCTGAAGCTTTCTTT.

The chain has TRBV5-1 and TRBJ2-3, with 8 bases identical to TRBD1. The CDR3 is 15 amino acids. Germline V gives CDR1 SGHRS, CDR2 YFSETQ. Losses at the gene ends were 6 bases for V and 5 bases for J; bases not matched to a gene: 11. Here the CDR3 reads CASNRGDGLGDTQYF. CDR3 nucleotide sequence: TGCGCCAGCAACAGGGGGGATGGCCTCGGAGATACGCAGTATTTT.

The rearrangement links TRBV5-4 to TRBJ2-7; TRBD1 is a possible D gene (6 bases). Germline CDR1 reads SGHNT; CDR2 reads YYREEE (reference sequence). Trimming removed 6 bases from V and 12 bases from J, with 22 bases in between. The CDR3 sequence is 13 residues long. Written as DNA, the CDR3 is TGTGCCAGCACCCTTGTCGGGACACCCGAGACGTACTTC. Its protein is CASTLVGTPETYF.

This clone was counted a single time. This chain uses TRBV5-1 with TRBJ2-3; 9 bases agree with TRBD1. The CDR3 length is 16 residues. V shed 2 bases, J shed 3 bases, and the junction held 7 bases outside the gene matches. Germline V gives CDR1 SGHRS, CDR2 YFSETQ. DNA for the CDR3: TGCGCCAGCAGCTTAACAACCGGGACAGGGACAGATACGCAGTATTTT. It translates to CASSLTTGTGTDTQYF.

This chain links TRBV19 with TRBJ1-5; TRBD1 is a possible D gene (6 bases). Trimming cost V 4 bases and J 6 bases, with 10 bases left between them. Germline assignment: CDR1 LNHDA and CDR2 SQIVND (reference sequence). There are 13 residues in the CDR3. CDR3 region: CASSNREGQPQHF. The CDR3 DNA is TGTGCCAGTAGTAACAGGGAAGGTCAGCCCCAGCATTTT.

The gene calls are TRBV29-1 and TRBJ1-2; perhaps TRBD1 as D (5 bases). Germline CDR1 SQVTM, CDR2 ANQGSEA. This CDR3 comprises 15 residues. The V end lost 4 bases, the J end lost 8 bases, and 23 bases lay between the germline ends. The CDR3 DNA sequence: TGCAGCGTTGCGGGCAGGGCGGTCCCACTGGGCGGCTACACCTTC. Its protein is CSVAGRAVPLGGYTF.

V and J are TRBV5-1 and TRBJ1-3; a weak D match, TRBD1 (5 bases). V was clipped by 0 bases and J by 4 bases, with 11 bases between them. Germline CDR1 is SGHRS and CDR2 is YFSETQ. This CDR3 region has 15 residues. The CDR3 here is CASSLEAGKGNTIYF. The DNA of the CDR3 is TGCGCCAGCAGCTTGGAGGCAGGGAAAGGAAACACCATATATTTT.

The rearrangement uses TRBV28 and TRBJ1-6, with TRBD1 identical over 7 bases. The J segment lost 7 bases and the V segment lost 4 bases, leaving 10 bases of the junction unmatched. Per the germline V gene, CDR1 is MDHEN and CDR2 is SYDVKM. This CDR3 has 16 residues. CDR3 sequence reads: CASSSSRQGRNSPLHF. The DNA of the CDR3 is TGTGCCAGCAGTTCCTCCCGACAGGGAAGGAATTCACCCCTCCACTTT.

The V call is TRBV6-1, the J call TRBJ1-3, with 8 bases matching TRBD1. V was clipped by 2 bases and J by 0 bases; unmatched bases: 12. CDR3 size: 19 residues. CDR1 is MNHNS, CDR2 SASEGT, per germline. The CDR3 DNA reads as TGTGCCAGCAGTGAAAGGCCAGGGGGCTCGATTGGCTCTGGAAACACCATATATTTT. Its protein is CASSERPGGSIGSGNTIYF.

The chain links TRBV13 to TRBJ1-4, with 7 bases matching TRBD1. This CDR3 has 14 residues. CDR1 is PRHDT and CDR2 is FYEKMQ in the germline V gene (reference sequence). V was clipped by 2 bases and J by 8 bases; unmatched bases: 5. The CDR3 nucleotides are TGTGCCAGCAGCTTATTCCAGGGGGGAGAAAAACTGTTTTTT. Translated, it gives CASSLFQGGEKLFF. Drawing the rest from reference TRBV13 and TRBJ1-4, the complete variable domain is AAGVIQSPRHLIKEKRETATLKCYPIPRHDTVYWYQQGPGQDPQFLISFYEKMQSDKGSIPDRFSAQQFSDYHSELNMSSLELGDSALYFCASSLFQGGEKLFFGSGTQLSVL.

The CDR3 DNA reads as TGTGCCAGCAGTGAGTCCCCTTCCTACGAGCAGTACTTC. This sequence encodes CASSESPSYEQYF. This chain joins TRBV6-1 and TRBJ2-7; no clear D. The ends were cut back, 3 bases at V and 1 base at J, with 7 bases in the middle. The germline gives CDR1 MNHNS, CDR2 SASEGT. The CDR3 is 13 residues long.

V gene TRBV4-1 combines with J gene TRBJ1-2, with TRBD1 matching over 8 bases. J was trimmed by 6 bases and V by 0 bases; bases with no gene match: 6. This CDR3 spans 15 amino acids. Germline CDR1 is MGHRA and CDR2 is YSYEKL. CDR3 bases: TGCGCCAGCAGCCAAGATAGACGACAGGGGAATGGCTACACCTTC. Amino acids: CASSQDRRQGNGYTF.

The chain couples TRBV6-5 to TRBJ1-2; D remains ambiguous. Trimming stripped 4 bases from V and 8 bases from J, with 11 bases between. The CDR3 contains 12 residues. Germline CDR1 is MNHEY and CDR2 is SVGAGI. The CDR3 DNA reads as TGTGCCAGCAGTTTCGAGGGATGGGGCTACACCTTC. Translation gives CASSFEGWGYTF.

The CDR3 here is CASSPMTPAWAPQHF. The CDR3 coding sequence is TGTGCCAGCAGCCCTATGACCCCGGCATGGGCGCCCCAGCATTTT. V and J are TRBV7-9 and TRBJ1-5; no reliable D call. Germline V gene data show CDR1 as SEHNR and CDR2 as FQNEAQ (reference sequence). The CDR3 extends over 15 amino acids. Trimming removed 5 bases at V and 9 bases at J, with 20 bases between.

The chain uses TRBV27 and TRBJ2-5, with D maybe TRBD2 (5 bases). The CDR3 extends over 14 amino acids. Germline assignment: CDR1 MNHEY and CDR2 SMNVEV (reference sequence). V was pared by 5 bases and J by 14 bases, with 24 bases between. This CDR3 is CASSPLIGLVGVYF. CDR3 nucleotide sequence: TGTGCCAGCAGTCCGCTAATAGGACTCGTCGGAGTTTACTTC.

The V and J genes are TRBV7-8 and TRBJ1-5; no clear D. Germline V gene sequence: CDR1 SGHVS, CDR2 FQNEAQ. CDR3 length equals 13 residues. Deletions cut 5 bases from V and 5 bases from J, with 10 bases between. The DNA for the CDR3 is TGTGCCAGCAGCGAAAATCAGGATCAGCCCCAGCATTTT. Translation: CASSENQDQPQHF.

The CDR3 spells CASRTGTVNYGYTF. The DNA of the CDR3 is TGTGCCAGCAGGACCGGGACAGTTAACTATGGCTACACCTTC. The V and J genes are TRBV6-5 and TRBJ1-2, with TRBD1 matching 7 bases. V was clipped by 6 bases and J by 1 base; unmatched bases: 5. The CDR3 has 14 amino acids. CDR1 and CDR2 (germline): MNHEY, SVGAGI.

This clone was counted a few times. V is TRBV27 and J is TRBJ1-2; 8 bases map to TRBD1. The CDR3 spans 18 residues. Germline V gives CDR1 MNHEY, CDR2 SMNVEV (reference sequence). Trimming at V came to 0 bases and at J to 1 base, leaving 10 bases not matched to a gene. In nucleotides, the CDR3 is TGTGCCAGCAGTTTATCGACAGGGGAGGGAGGTGTTAACTATGGCTACACCTTC. Protein: CASSLSTGEGGVNYGYTF.

This chain joins TRBV29-1 and TRBJ1-4; 9 bases are shared with TRBD1. J gave up 6 bases and V 3 bases, and 8 bases lay outside the gene matches. CDR3 length equals 15 residues. Germline values: CDR1 SQVTM, CDR2 ANQGSEA. CDR3: CSVELGQGRHEKLFF. The CDR3 DNA reads TGCAGCGTTGAGTTGGGACAGGGACGCCATGAAAAACTGTTTTTT.

CDR3 DNA: TGTGCCACCAGAGGACAGGGCGGGCACAATGAGCAGTTCTTC. It translates to CATRGQGGHNEQFF. The chain couples TRBV28 to TRBJ2-1, with TRBD1 matching 8 bases. The CDR3 is made up of 14 amino acids. Germline CDR1 reads MDHEN; CDR2 reads SYDVKM. V was clipped by 10 bases and J by 5 bases; unmatched bases: 10.

The chain combines TRBV7-2 with TRBJ1-1, with TRBD1 as a possible D gene (6 bases). V was pared by 6 bases and J by 7 bases, with 18 bases between. The V gene's germline CDR1 is SGHTA and CDR2 FQGNSA. CDR3 length: 14 residues. The CDR3 loop reads CASSKQGGTIEAFF. The DNA of the CDR3 is TGTGCCAGCAGTAAACAGGGTGGGACGATTGAAGCTTTCTTT.